Below, 26 T cell receptor beta chains from the same sample are listed, as sequenced in a study of graft-versus-host responses after intestinal transplantation. Clones were sequenced by immunoSEQ multiplex PCR, and TCRdb holds only the in-frame ones, with some missing. The profile shows roughly 100,000 clones, roughly 87% of them singletons. No antigen is known for these receptors. Sample: unstimulated CD4+ T cells sorted from spleen or lymph node cells, taken before intestinal transplant. Receptors originate from a human donor who received an intestinal transplant.

The rearrangement uses TRBV6-6 and TRBJ2-2; 7 bases match TRBD2. CDR1 is MNHNY, CDR2 SVGAGI, per germline (reference sequence). With V trimmed by 2 bases and J by 8 bases, 11 bases remained unmatched. The CDR3 totals 16 residues. CDR3 loop: CASSYPSGGVGGELFF. The CDR3, as DNA: TGTGCCAGCAGTTACCCGTCGGGGGGTGTTGGGGGGGAGCTGTTTTTT.

The V call is TRBV4-2, the J call TRBJ2-1, with no clear D. The CDR3 is 15 residues long. Germline loops: CDR1 LGHNA, CDR2 YNFKEQ. V dropped 3 bases and J dropped 3 bases, with 12 bases sitting between them. The CDR3 nucleotides read TGTGCCAGCAGCCAGTCGCTTCTCGTCTACAATGAGCAGTTCTTC. This gives the protein CASSQSLLVYNEQFF.

CDR3 sequence reads: CASSRTGSSEQFF. The CDR3 coding sequence is TGTGCCAGCAGCCGGACAGGCTCGAGTGAGCAGTTCTTC. This chain links TRBV7-3 with TRBJ2-1; TRBD1 matches 7 bases. V lost 5 bases and J lost 9; bases outside the gene matches: 7. CDR1 and CDR2 (germline): SGHTA, FQGTGA. The CDR3 contains 13 residues.

This chain links TRBV27 with TRBJ2-3; TRBD2 matches 11 bases. Germline values: CDR1 MNHEY, CDR2 SMNVEV (reference sequence). The CDR3 sequence is 15 residues long. The V and J ends lost 5 bases and 5 bases, in that order; junction bases with no gene match: 6. In DNA, the CDR3 is TGTGCCAGCAGTCGAGAGGGACTAGCGGAAGATACGCAGTATTTT. Amino acids: CASSREGLAEDTQYF.

This clone was observed a handful of times. The CDR3, as DNA: TGTGCCTCCTCAAGGGACAGCGAAGAGACCCAGTACTTC. Protein: CASSRDSEETQYF. V usage is TRBV6-5 and J usage is TRBJ2-5; 7 positions agree with TRBD1. With V trimmed by 11 bases and J by 3 bases, 9 bases remained unmatched. CDR1 and CDR2 (germline): MNHEY, SVGAGI. The CDR3 loop spans 13 amino acids.

V usage is TRBV6-5 and J usage is TRBJ1-6; D call uncertain. The CDR3 runs 13 residues. Between the trimmed V and J ends, which lost 2 bases and 14 bases, there was a span of 13 bases. The germline CDR1 and CDR2 sequences are MNHEY and SVGAGI. The CDR3 sequence is CASSYSGLSTLHF. The CDR3 DNA reads TGTGCCAGCAGTTACAGCGGCTTGTCTACCCTCCACTTT.

This chain joins TRBV6-5 and TRBJ2-7; TRBD2 aligns across 10 bases. CDR3 length: 14 amino acids. J gave up 3 bases and V 5 bases, and 4 bases lay outside the gene matches. From germline, CDR1 is MNHEY and CDR2 SVGAGI. The DNA for the CDR3 is TGTGCCAGCAGTGTAGCGGGAGGATACTACGAGCAGTACTTC. Translation: CASSVAGGYYEQYF.

CDR3 nucleotides: TGCAGCGTTGAGGTATTCTTGAGTTCCTACGAGCAGTACTTC. Translation gives CSVEVFLSSYEQYF. V usage is TRBV29-1 and J usage is TRBJ2-7; D unresolved. CDR3 length: 14 amino acids. CDR1 is SQVTM, CDR2 ANQGSEA, per germline. Trimming left V 3 bases short and J 1 base short, with 13 bases between.

The V call is TRBV5-1, the J call TRBJ2-2; D gene uncertain. This CDR3 is built from 14 residues. Germline CDR1 and CDR2: SGHRS and YFSETQ. Trimming cost V 0 bases and J 1 base, with 4 bases left between them. CDR3 nucleotides: TGCGCCAGCAGCTTGGTGGGGAACACCGGGGAGCTGTTTTTT. Translated: CASSLVGNTGELFF.

This sequence joins TRBV10-3 and TRBJ1-2; tentatively, D is TRBD1 (6 bases). CDR3 length equals 12 residues. V shed 3 bases and J shed 6 bases, with 8 bases lying between them. Germline-derived CDR1 and CDR2 are ENHRY and SYGVKD. The DNA of the CDR3 is TGTGCCATCAGTGACAGGGGCGATGGCTACACCTTC. This sequence encodes CAISDRGDGYTF.

The chain employs TRBV6-5 and TRBJ2-4, with D possibly called TRBD1 or TRBD2 (5 bases each). Trimming shortened V by 4 bases and J by 6 bases, and 16 bases separated the two germline ends. This CDR3 has 15 amino acids. CDR1 is MNHEY and CDR2 is SVGAGI in the germline V gene. CDR3 sequence: CASSSVGTSLNIQYF. The DNA for the CDR3 is TGTGCCAGCAGTTCGGTGGGGACCTCCCTAAACATTCAGTACTTC.

The table lists this clone with a count of one. This chain uses TRBV19 with TRBJ1-1; no clear D. The germline V gene encodes CDR1 LNHDA and CDR2 SQIVND (reference sequence). The CDR3 is 13 amino acids. Trimming cost V 8 bases and J 1 base, with 11 bases left between them. The CDR3 DNA reads TGTGCCAGTCCGGGAGGAAGGAACACTGAAGCTTTCTTT. It codes for CASPGGRNTEAFF. The variable domain in full, completed from reference TRBV19 and TRBJ1-1, reads DGGITQSPKYLFRKEGQNVTLSCEQNLNHDAMYWYRQDPGQGLRLIYYSQIVNDFQKGDIAEGYSVSREKKESFPLTVTSAQKNPTAFYLCASPGGRNTEAFFGQGTRLTVV.

The genes are TRBV11-2 and TRBJ2-3; the match to TRBD2 covers 12 bases. This CDR3 is built from 16 residues. Germline V CDR1 and CDR2: SGHAT, FQNNGV. After removal of 5 bases from V and 1 base from J, the junction contained 4 bases not matched to a gene. CDR3 amino acids: CASSVLAGGRTDTQYF. CDR3 nucleotides: TGTGCCAGCAGCGTGCTAGCGGGGGGGCGCACAGATACGCAGTATTTT.

The chain couples TRBV4-2 to TRBJ1-3; D gene ambiguous. This CDR3 region has 17 residues. CDR1 and CDR2 (germline): LGHNA, YNFKEQ. V shed 0 bases and J shed 4 bases, with 16 bases lying between them. CDR3 sequence reads: CASSQDRLGMVGNTIYF. CDR3 coding DNA: TGTGCCAGCAGCCAAGATCGGCTGGGGATGGTGGGAAACACCATATATTTT.

The chain couples TRBV5-1 to TRBJ1-3, with a tentative D call TRBD1 (6 bases). This CDR3 contains 14 residues. V lost 4 bases to trimming and J lost 0 bases, with 8 bases between them. Germline V gene lookup returns CDR1 SGHRS and CDR2 YFSETQ. CDR3 DNA: TGCGCCAGCAGCCCGGGACACTCTGGAAACACCATATATTTT. The encoded protein is CASSPGHSGNTIYF.

The chain couples TRBV27 to TRBJ2-5; 7 bases are shared with TRBD2. The CDR3 runs to 12 residues. Trimming at V came to 8 bases and at J to 5 bases, leaving 5 bases not matched to a gene. In germline, CDR1 is MNHEY, CDR2 SMNVEV (reference sequence). The CDR3 nucleotides are TGTGCCAGCGGGGGGGGGATGGAGACCCAGTACTTC. Protein sequence: CASGGGMETQYF.

This chain links TRBV10-1 with TRBJ2-1; tentative D call: TRBD2 (6 bases). Germline V lookup: CDR1 WNHNN, CDR2 SYGVQD (reference sequence). V was trimmed by 2 bases and J by 9 bases, leaving 17 bases between them. The CDR3 sequence is 15 residues long. The CDR3 loop is CASSEVSGVSTEQFF. The CDR3 DNA follows: TGCGCCAGCAGTGAGGTGTCGGGAGTCTCTACTGAGCAGTTCTTC.

V usage is TRBV7-2 and J usage is TRBJ1-3; D remains unclear. Germline V gives CDR1 SGHTA, CDR2 FQGNSA. The CDR3 length is 16 residues. Trimming pared 2 bases from V and 2 bases from J, leaving 13 bases between. CDR3 in DNA: TGTGCCAGCAGCTTATCTGTAGGGATCGCTGGAAACACCATATATTTT. Protein sequence: CASSLSVGIAGNTIYF.

The chain carries TRBV19 and TRBJ2-7; 8 bases align to TRBD2. The CDR3 is 15 amino acids. The junction had 6 bases not matched to a gene; V was cut back by 5 bases and J by 0 bases. The germline V gene has CDR1 LNHDA and CDR2 SQIVND (reference sequence). CDR3 sequence reads: CASSRGGRSSYEQYF. CDR3 DNA sequence: TGTGCCAGTAGTCGCGGGGGGCGGAGCTCCTACGAGCAGTACTTC.

Note on this clone: Other DNA sequences within the sample encode an identical CDR3. V and J are TRBV10-2 and TRBJ1-2; 8 bases map to TRBD1. Germline V gene data show CDR1 as WSHSY and CDR2 as SAAADI. CDR3 size: 13 residues. The V gene end was trimmed by 6 bases and the J gene end by 5 bases; junction bases not matched to a gene: 5. The CDR3 coding sequence is TGCGCCAGCAGGGGGACAGGCGATTATGGCTACACCTTC. It specifies CASRGTGDYGYTF.

The CDR3 DNA sequence: TGTGCCAGCGACTACGAGCAGTACTTC. The encoded protein is CASDYEQYF. The V and J genes are TRBV6-4 and TRBJ2-7; no reliable D call. CDR1 and CDR2 (germline): MRHNA, SNTAGT. Trimming cost V 8 bases and J 3 bases, with 2 bases left between them. This CDR3 spans 9 amino acids.

The rearrangement links TRBV12-5 to TRBJ2-5, with TRBD1 matching over 8 bases. The CDR3 sequence is 16 residues long. Looked up from germline, CDR1 is LGHNT and CDR2 is FRNRAP. Losses at the gene ends were 1 base for V and 1 base for J; bases not matched to a gene: 5. The CDR3 sequence is CASGLATGTGQETQYF. CDR3 DNA sequence: TGTGCTAGTGGTTTGGCCACCGGGACAGGCCAAGAGACCCAGTACTTC.

V and J are TRBV10-3 and TRBJ2-3; 9 bases line up with TRBD2. Germline values: CDR1 ENHRY, CDR2 SYGVKD. The CDR3 is 16 amino acids. Trimming at V came to 0 bases and at J to 2 bases, leaving 3 bases not matched to a gene. CDR3 sequence (DNA): TGTGCCATCAGTGAGTCTAGCGGGGGTTTCACAGATACGCAGTATTTT. As protein: CAISESSGGFTDTQYF.

As concerns this clone: This sample also contains other DNA sequences that code for the same CDR3. The chain has TRBV19 and TRBJ1-5; D remains ambiguous. Germline CDR1 and CDR2: LNHDA and SQIVND (reference sequence). Trimming shortened V by 5 bases and J by 5 bases, and 13 bases separated the two germline ends. The length of the CDR3 is 14 residues. CDR3 residues: CASSYDGRYQPQHF. The CDR3 DNA sequence: TGTGCCAGTAGTTATGACGGGAGGTATCAGCCCCAGCATTTT.

This chain connects TRBV19 to TRBJ2-5; D ambiguous. The DNA end lines up better with TRBJ2-7; the J call may be wrong. CDR3 size: 14 residues. Germline CDR1 is LNHDA and CDR2 is SQIVND (reference sequence). Written as DNA, the CDR3 is TGTGCCATTAGGGAAACAGACGCTTCCTACGAGCAGTACTTC. Its translation is CAIRETDASYEQYF.

The rearrangement links TRBV5-1 to TRBJ2-7, with 9 bases fitting TRBD1. CDR1 is SGHRS, CDR2 YFSETQ, per germline. The J segment lost 6 bases and the V segment lost 1 base, leaving 8 bases of the junction unmatched. The length of the CDR3 is 15 residues. CDR3 sequence (DNA): TGCGCCAGCAGCTTGTGGGACAGGGTGACATCCGAGCAGTACTTC. It encodes CASSLWDRVTSEQYF.